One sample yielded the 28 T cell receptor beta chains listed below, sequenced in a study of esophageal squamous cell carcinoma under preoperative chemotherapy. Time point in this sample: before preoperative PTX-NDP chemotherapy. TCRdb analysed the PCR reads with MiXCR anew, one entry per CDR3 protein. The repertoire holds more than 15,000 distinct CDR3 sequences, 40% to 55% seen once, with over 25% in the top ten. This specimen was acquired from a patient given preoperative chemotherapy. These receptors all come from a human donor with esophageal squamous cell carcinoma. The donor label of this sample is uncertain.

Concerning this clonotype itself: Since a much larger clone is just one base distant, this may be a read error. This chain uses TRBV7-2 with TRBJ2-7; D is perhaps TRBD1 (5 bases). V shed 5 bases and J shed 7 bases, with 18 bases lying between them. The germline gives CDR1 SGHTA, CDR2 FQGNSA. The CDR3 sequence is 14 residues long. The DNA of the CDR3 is TGTGCCAGCAGCCCCCTCTTGACGGACAATGAGCAGTACTTC. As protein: CASSPLLTDNEQYF.

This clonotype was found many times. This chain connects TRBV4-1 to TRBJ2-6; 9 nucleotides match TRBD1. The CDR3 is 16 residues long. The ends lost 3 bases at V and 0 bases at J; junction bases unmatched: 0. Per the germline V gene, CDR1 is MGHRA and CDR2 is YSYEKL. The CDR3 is CASSQTGGSGANVLTF. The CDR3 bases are TGCGCCAGCAGCCAGACAGGGGGCTCTGGGGCCAACGTCCTGACTTTC.

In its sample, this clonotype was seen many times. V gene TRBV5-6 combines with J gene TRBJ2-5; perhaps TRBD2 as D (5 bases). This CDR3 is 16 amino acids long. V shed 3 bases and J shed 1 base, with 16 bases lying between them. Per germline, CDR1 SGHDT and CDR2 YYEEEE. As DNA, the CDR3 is TGTGCCAGCAGCTCAGGCGGGCTAACGATCCAAGAGACCCAGTACTTC. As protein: CASSSGGLTIQETQYF.

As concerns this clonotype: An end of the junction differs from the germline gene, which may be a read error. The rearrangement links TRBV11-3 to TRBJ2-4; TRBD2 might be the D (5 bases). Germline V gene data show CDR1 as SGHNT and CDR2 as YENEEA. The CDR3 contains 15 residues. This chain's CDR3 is CASSPRIGGKNIQNF. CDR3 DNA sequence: TGTGCCAGCAGCCCCCGGATCGGAGGCAAAAACATCCAGAACTTC.

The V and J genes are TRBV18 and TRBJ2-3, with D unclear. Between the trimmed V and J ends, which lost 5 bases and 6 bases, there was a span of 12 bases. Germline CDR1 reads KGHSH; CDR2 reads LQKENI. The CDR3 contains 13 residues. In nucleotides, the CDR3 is TGTGCCAGCTCAACAGAAGAGGTGGATACGCAGTATTTT. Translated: CASSTEEVDTQYF. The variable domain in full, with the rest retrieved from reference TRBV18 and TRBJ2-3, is NAGVMQNPRHLVRRRGQEARLRCSPMKGHSHVYWYRQLPEEGLKFMVYLQKENIIDESGMPKERFSAEFPKEGPSILRIQQVVRGDSAAYFCASSTEEVDTQYFGPGTRLTVL.

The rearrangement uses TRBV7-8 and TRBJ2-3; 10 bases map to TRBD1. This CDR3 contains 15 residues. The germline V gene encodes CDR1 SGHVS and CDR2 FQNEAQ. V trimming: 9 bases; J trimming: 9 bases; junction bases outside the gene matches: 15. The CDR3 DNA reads TGTGCCAGGGGCCGAGGGACAGGGGAGAGCGAGACGCAGTATTTT. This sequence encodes CARGRGTGESETQYF.

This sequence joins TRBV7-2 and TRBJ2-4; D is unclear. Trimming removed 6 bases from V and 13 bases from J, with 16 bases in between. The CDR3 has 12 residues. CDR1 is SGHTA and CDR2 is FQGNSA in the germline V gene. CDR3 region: CASSFPKNMQYF. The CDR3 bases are TGTGCCAGCAGTTTTCCCAAAAATATGCAGTACTTC.

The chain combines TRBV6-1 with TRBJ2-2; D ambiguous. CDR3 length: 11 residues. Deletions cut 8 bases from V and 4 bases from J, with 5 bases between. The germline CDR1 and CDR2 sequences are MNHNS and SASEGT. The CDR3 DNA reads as TGTGCCAGCGTAGGCACCGGGGAGCTGTTTTTT. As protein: CASVGTGELFF.

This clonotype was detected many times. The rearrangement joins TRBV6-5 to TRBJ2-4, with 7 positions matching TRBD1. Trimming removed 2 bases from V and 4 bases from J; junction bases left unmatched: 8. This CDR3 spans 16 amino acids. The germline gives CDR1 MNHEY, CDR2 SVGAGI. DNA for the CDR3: TGTGCCAGCAGTTACACCGCCGCAGGGGGTAAAAACATTCAGTACTTC. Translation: CASSYTAAGGKNIQYF.

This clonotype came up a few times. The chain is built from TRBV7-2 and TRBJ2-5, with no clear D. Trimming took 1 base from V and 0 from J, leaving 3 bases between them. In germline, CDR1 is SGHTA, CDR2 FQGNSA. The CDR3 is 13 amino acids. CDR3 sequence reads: CASSLDYQETQYF. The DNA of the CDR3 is TGTGCCAGCAGCTTAGACTACCAAGAGACCCAGTACTTC.

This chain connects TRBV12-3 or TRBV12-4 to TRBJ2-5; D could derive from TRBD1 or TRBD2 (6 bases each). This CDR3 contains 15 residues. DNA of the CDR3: TGTGCGAGCGCGGGGTTAGGGGGGTACCAAGAGACCCAGTACTTC. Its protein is CASAGLGGYQETQYF.

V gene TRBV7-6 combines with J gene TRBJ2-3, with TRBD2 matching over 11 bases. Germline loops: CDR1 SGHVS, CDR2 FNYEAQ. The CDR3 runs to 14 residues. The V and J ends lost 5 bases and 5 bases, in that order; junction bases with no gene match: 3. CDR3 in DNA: TGTGCCAGCAGCCCGGGGACTAGCGGAGATACGCAGTATTTT. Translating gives CASSPGTSGDTQYF.

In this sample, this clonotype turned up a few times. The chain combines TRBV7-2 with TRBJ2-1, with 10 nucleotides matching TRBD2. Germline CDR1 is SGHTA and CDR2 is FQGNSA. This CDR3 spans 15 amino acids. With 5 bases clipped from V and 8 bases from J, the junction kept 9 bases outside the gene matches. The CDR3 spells CASSTLAGVDHEQFF. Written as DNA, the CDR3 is TGTGCCAGCAGCACGCTAGCGGGAGTTGATCATGAGCAGTTCTTC. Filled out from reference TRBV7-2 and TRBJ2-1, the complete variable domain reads GAGVSQSPSNKVTEKGKDVELRCDPISGHTALYWYRQSLGQGLEFLIYFQGNSAPDKSGLPSDRFSAERTGGSVSTLTIQRTQQEDSAVYLCASSTLAGVDHEQFFGPGTRLTVL.

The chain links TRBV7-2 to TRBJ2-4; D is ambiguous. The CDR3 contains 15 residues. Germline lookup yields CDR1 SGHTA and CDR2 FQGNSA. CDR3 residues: CGGGQDGRAQDTQYF. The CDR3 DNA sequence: TGTGGCGGCGGCCAGGACGGCCGAGCCCAAGACACTCAGTACTTC.

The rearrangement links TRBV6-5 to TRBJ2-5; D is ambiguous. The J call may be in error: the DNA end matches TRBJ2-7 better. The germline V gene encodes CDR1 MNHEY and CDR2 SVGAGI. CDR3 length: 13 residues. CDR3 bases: TGTGCCAGCAGTTACGGGCAGTACTACGAGCAGTACTTC. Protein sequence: CASSYGQYYEQYF.

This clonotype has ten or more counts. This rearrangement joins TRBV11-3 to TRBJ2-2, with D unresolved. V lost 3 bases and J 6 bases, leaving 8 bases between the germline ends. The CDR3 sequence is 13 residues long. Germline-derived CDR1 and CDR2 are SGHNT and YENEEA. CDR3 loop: CASSFDFAGELFF. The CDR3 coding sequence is TGTGCCAGCAGCTTCGACTTCGCCGGGGAGCTGTTTTTT.

CDR3 in amino acids: CASSLDGNTGELFF. The CDR3 DNA is TGTGCCAGCAGCCTTGACGGCAACACCGGGGAGCTGTTTTTT. The rearrangement uses TRBV7-8 and TRBJ2-2, with D unresolved. CDR1 and CDR2 (germline): SGHVS, FQNEAQ. The CDR3 covers 14 residues. The V gene lost 5 bases and the J gene lost 2 bases, with 9 bases spanning the gap.

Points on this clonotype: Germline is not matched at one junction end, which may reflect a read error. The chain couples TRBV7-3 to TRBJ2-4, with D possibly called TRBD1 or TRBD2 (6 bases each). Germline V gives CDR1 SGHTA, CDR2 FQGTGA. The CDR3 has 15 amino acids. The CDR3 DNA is TGTGGCCGCGTCGCGGGGCTGTGGGACAAAAACACTCAGTACTTC. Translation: CGRVAGLWDKNTQYF.

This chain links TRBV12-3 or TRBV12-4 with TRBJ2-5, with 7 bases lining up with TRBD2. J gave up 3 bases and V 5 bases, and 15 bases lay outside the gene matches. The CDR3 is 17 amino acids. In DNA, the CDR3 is TGTGCCAGCAGTCAGAGCGGGATCGGCGGCATGGAAGAGACCCAGTACTTC. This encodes CASSQSGIGGMEETQYF.

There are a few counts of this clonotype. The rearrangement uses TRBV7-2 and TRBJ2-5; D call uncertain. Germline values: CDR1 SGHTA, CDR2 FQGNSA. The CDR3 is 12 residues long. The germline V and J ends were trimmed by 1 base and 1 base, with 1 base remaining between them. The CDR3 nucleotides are TGTGCCAGCAGCTTAGTCCAAGAGACCCAGTACTTC. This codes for CASSLVQETQYF.

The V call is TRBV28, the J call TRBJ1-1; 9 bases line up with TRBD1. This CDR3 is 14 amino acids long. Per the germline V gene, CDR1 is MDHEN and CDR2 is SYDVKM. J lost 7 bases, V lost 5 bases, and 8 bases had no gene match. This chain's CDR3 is CASSLWTGEGEAFF. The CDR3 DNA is TGTGCCAGCAGTCTCTGGACAGGGGAAGGTGAAGCTTTCTTT.

CDR3 amino acids: CASSLSGTNQETQFF. As DNA, the CDR3 is TGTGCCAGCAGCTTAAGCGGGACCAATCAAGAGACCCAGTTCTTC. The chain employs TRBV7-3 and TRBJ2-1, with D possibly being TRBD2 (6 bases). The CDR3 has 15 amino acids. V was pared by 1 base and J by 13 bases, with 20 bases between. Per germline, CDR1 SGHTA and CDR2 FQGTGA.

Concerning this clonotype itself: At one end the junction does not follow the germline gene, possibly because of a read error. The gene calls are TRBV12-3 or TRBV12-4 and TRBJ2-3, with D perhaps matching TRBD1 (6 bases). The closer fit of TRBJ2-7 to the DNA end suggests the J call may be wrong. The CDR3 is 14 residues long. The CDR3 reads CAGSRAGVADTQYF. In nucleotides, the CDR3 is TGTGCCGGCAGCCGGGCAGGGGTCGCAGATACGCAGTACTTC.

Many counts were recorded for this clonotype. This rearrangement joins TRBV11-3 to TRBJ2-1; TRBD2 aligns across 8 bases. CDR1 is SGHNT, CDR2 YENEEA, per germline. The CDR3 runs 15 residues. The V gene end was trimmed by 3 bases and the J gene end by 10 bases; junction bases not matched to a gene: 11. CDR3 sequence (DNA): TGTGCCAGCAGCTTCTTAGCGGGAAGACTCTACGAGCAGTTCTTC. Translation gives CASSFLAGRLYEQFF.

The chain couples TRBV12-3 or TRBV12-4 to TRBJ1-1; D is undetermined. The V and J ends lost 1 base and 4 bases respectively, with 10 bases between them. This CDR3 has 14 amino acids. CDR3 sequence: CASSLGVLTTEAFF. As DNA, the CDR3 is TGTGCCAGCAGTTTAGGGGTTTTGACCACTGAAGCTTTCTTT.

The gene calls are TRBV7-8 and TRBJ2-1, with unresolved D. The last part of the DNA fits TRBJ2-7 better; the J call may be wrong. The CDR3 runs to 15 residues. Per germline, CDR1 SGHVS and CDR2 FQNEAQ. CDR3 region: CASSPAGFSSYEQYF. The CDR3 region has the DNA TGTGCCAGCAGCCCCGCCGGGTTTAGCTCCTACGAGCAGTACTTC.

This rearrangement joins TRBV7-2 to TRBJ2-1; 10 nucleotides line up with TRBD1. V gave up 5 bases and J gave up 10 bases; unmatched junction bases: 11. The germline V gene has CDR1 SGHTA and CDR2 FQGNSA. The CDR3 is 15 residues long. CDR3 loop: CASSLTGTGAYEQFF. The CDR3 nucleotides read TGTGCCAGCAGCCTAACCGGGACAGGGGCATACGAGCAGTTCTTC.

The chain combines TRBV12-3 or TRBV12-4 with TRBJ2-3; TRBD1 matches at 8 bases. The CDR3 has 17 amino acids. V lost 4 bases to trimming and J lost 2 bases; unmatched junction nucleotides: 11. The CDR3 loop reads CASSSTPGGGHTDTQYF. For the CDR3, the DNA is TGTGCCAGCAGTTCCACCCCAGGGGGCGGTCACACAGATACGCAGTATTTT.